Listed here are 26 T cell receptor beta chains from one sample, sequenced in a study of control samples from healthy donors and cancer patients. Repertoires were generated with immunoSEQ multiplex PCR, while TCRdb's copy carries only in-frame clones and drops some. Of approximately 90,000 clones listed, about 85% are singletons. Material for sequencing was blood. These receptors were taken from a woman aged 40 to 50 in good health.

This chain uses TRBV2 with TRBJ1-2; possible D gene TRBD1, 5 bases. CDR1 and CDR2 from the germline V gene are SNHLY and FYNNEI. The ends were cut back, 4 bases at V and 6 bases at J, with 9 bases in the middle. The CDR3 is 12 amino acids. Here the CDR3 DNA reads TGTGCCAGCAGTGGAGGGGTAAATGGCTACACCTTC. Translating gives CASSGGVNGYTF.

The V gene is TRBV3-1 (or the pseudogene TRBV3-2), the J gene TRBJ1-1; perhaps TRBD1 as D (6 bases). The germline V and J ends were trimmed by 4 bases and 7 bases, with 13 bases remaining between them. The CDR3 is made up of 13 amino acids. CDR1 is LGHDT, CDR2 YNNKEL, per germline (reference sequence). Here the CDR3 DNA reads TGTGCCAGCAGCCGAACGGGGGCCGGTGAAGCTTTCTTT. Residues: CASSRTGAGEAFF.

The rearrangement joins TRBV12-3 or TRBV12-4 to TRBJ1-5, with D perhaps TRBD1 (5 bases). The CDR3 loop spans 13 amino acids. Trimming took off 6 bases at V and 7 bases at J, with 13 bases between the two ends. CDR3 sequence: CASRRTGGQPQHF. In nucleotides, the CDR3 is TGTGCCAGCAGGCGGACGGGGGGGCAGCCCCAGCATTTT.

This clone is a singleton in its sample. V and J are TRBV5-6 and TRBJ1-6; D is unclear. The CDR3 consists of 15 residues. Germline CDR1 SGHDT, CDR2 YYEEEE. Trimming stripped 2 bases from V and 4 bases from J, with 10 bases between. This chain's CDR3 is CASSFESGYNSPLHF. The DNA for the CDR3 is TGTGCCAGCAGCTTCGAATCAGGTTATAATTCACCCCTCCACTTT.

The chain recombines TRBV5-1 with TRBJ2-7; TRBD2 aligns across 8 bases. This CDR3 is 15 amino acids long. The germline V gene encodes CDR1 SGHRS and CDR2 YFSETQ. J lost 4 bases, V lost 3 bases, and 9 bases had no gene match. CDR3 loop: CASSYGRGVEYEQYF. DNA for the CDR3: TGCGCCAGCAGCTATGGGCGGGGGGTGGAGTACGAGCAGTACTTC.

J is TRBJ2-3 and V is TRBV6-6, with D perhaps matching TRBD2 (7 bases). Germline loops: CDR1 MNHNY, CDR2 SVGAGI (reference sequence). CDR3 length equals 15 residues. Trimming cost V 5 bases and J 3 bases, with 15 bases left between them. CDR3 sequence reads: CASSPGGWKTDTQYF. The DNA of the CDR3 is TGTGCCAGCAGTCCGGGGGGCTGGAAAACAGATACGCAGTATTTT.

The J gene is TRBJ2-1, the V gene TRBV6-6; 9 nucleotides agree with TRBD1. The CDR3 totals 9 residues. From germline, CDR1 is MNHNY and CDR2 SVGAGI (reference sequence). J gave up 15 bases and V 11 bases, and 5 bases lay outside the gene matches. The CDR3 DNA follows: TGTGCCGGAGGACAGGGGCCGTTCTTC. Its protein product is CAGGQGPFF.

The chain links TRBV6-5 to TRBJ2-3; D unclear. Germline V gives CDR1 MNHEY, CDR2 SVGAGI. Trimming took 7 bases from V and 5 from J, leaving 13 bases between them. CDR3 length: 13 amino acids. Written as DNA, the CDR3 is TGTGCCAGCACCGATCCGGTGGGAGATACGCAGTATTTT. Translating gives CASTDPVGDTQYF.

This chain uses TRBV3-1 (or the pseudogene TRBV3-2) with TRBJ2-5; 7 positions match TRBD1. CDR1 is LGHDT, CDR2 YNNKEL, per germline (reference sequence). This CDR3 is 16 amino acids long. With 7 bases clipped from V and 2 bases from J, the junction kept 13 bases outside the gene matches. Here the CDR3 DNA reads TGTGCCAGCACTCAAGGATGGGGACAGATACAAGAGACCCAGTACTTC. Residues: CASTQGWGQIQETQYF.

The V gene is TRBV5-4, the J gene TRBJ1-1; the match to TRBD1 covers 8 bases. The V and J ends lost 2 bases and 2 bases, in that order; junction bases with no gene match: 8. The CDR3 covers 16 residues. Germline V CDR1 and CDR2: SGHNT, YYREEE (reference sequence). The CDR3 DNA reads as TGTGCCAGCAGCTTAGCCGGGACAGGAACTAACACTGAAGCTTTCTTT. Translation gives CASSLAGTGTNTEAFF.

The table lists this clone with a few counts. This rearrangement joins TRBV29-1 to TRBJ1-2, with D perhaps TRBD1 (5 bases). The CDR3 sequence is 10 residues long. In germline, CDR1 is SQVTM, CDR2 ANQGSEA. Trimming removed 6 bases from V and 7 bases from J, with 9 bases in between. In DNA, the CDR3 is TGCAGCGTCGTAACAGGTGGCTACACCTTC. Protein sequence: CSVVTGGYTF.

V usage is TRBV5-1 and J usage is TRBJ2-3; possibly TRBD1 for D (6 bases). V was cut by 4 bases and J by 0 bases, with 12 bases left in between. The V gene's germline CDR1 is SGHRS and CDR2 YFSETQ. The CDR3 runs 15 residues. Written as DNA, the CDR3 is TGCGCCAGCAGCCCGACAGGAGTTAGCACAGATACGCAGTATTTT. Protein: CASSPTGVSTDTQYF.

J is TRBJ1-5 and V is TRBV18, with 7 nucleotides matching TRBD1. The germline V gene encodes CDR1 KGHSH and CDR2 LQKENI. The CDR3 contains 16 residues. Trimming at V came to 5 bases and at J to 0 bases, leaving 7 bases not matched to a gene. The CDR3 DNA reads TGTGCCAGCTCAAAAGGGGGCTATTCTAGCAATCAGCCCCAGCATTTT. This codes for CASSKGGYSSNQPQHF.

The J gene is TRBJ2-5, the V gene TRBV30; 14 bases fit TRBD2. The junction had 9 bases not matched to a gene; V was cut back by 4 bases and J by 5 bases. The CDR3 is 16 residues long. Germline-derived CDR1 and CDR2 are GTSNPN and SVGIG (reference sequence). As DNA, the CDR3 is TGTGCCTGGACTCGGACTAGCGGGGGGCTCCCGGAGACCCAGTACTTC. The encoded protein is CAWTRTSGGLPETQYF. Full variable domain (outside the CDR3, taken from reference TRBV30 and TRBJ2-5): SQTIHQWPATLVQPVGSPLSLECTVEGTSNPNLYWYRQAAGRGLQLLFYSVGIGQISSEVPQNLSASRPQDRQFILSSKKLLLSDSGFYLCAWTRTSGGLPETQYFGPGTRLLVL.

This clone was seen just once. The chain recombines TRBV19 with TRBJ2-3, with a possible D match to TRBD1 (6 bases). CDR3 length: 12 residues. V lost 5 bases and J lost 5, with 8 bases in between. In germline, CDR1 is LNHDA, CDR2 SQIVND (reference sequence). This CDR3 is CASSLTGDTQYF. CDR3 DNA: TGTGCCAGTAGTCTGACAGGAGATACGCAGTATTTT.

CDR3 nucleotide sequence: TGTGCCAGCAGCCAGAACCAAGAGACCCAGTACTTC. This sequence encodes CASSQNQETQYF. The chain joins TRBV3-1 (or the pseudogene TRBV3-2) to TRBJ2-5, with D hard to call. The V end was cut by 3 bases, the J end by 0 bases, with 2 bases between. Germline values: CDR1 LGHDT, CDR2 YNNKEL (reference sequence). The CDR3 totals 12 residues.

The rearrangement uses TRBV29-1 and TRBJ1-1; TRBD1 is a possible D gene (5 bases). The V and J ends lost 4 bases and 0 bases respectively, with 12 bases between them. The CDR3 spans 14 residues. The V gene's germline CDR1 is SQVTM and CDR2 ANQGSEA. The CDR3 spells CSVVSGGMNTEAFF. For the CDR3, the DNA is TGCAGCGTTGTCAGTGGGGGGATGAACACTGAAGCTTTCTTT.

The CDR3 here is CATSDLRETHNSPLHF. The DNA of the CDR3 is TGTGCCACCAGTGATTTGAGGGAAACCCATAATTCACCCCTCCACTTT. The chain employs TRBV24-1 and TRBJ1-6; D gene unclear. Per the germline V gene, CDR1 is KGHDR and CDR2 is SFDVKD. Trimming left V 0 bases short and J 5 bases short, with 10 bases between. This CDR3 has 16 residues.

On this clone: The same CDR3 is also encoded by other DNA sequences in this sample. The J gene is TRBJ1-2, the V gene TRBV3-1 (or the pseudogene TRBV3-2), with no clear D. This CDR3 comprises 12 residues. Trimming took off 2 bases at V and 3 bases at J, with 4 bases between the two ends. Germline lookup yields CDR1 LGHDT and CDR2 YNNKEL (reference sequence). The CDR3 region has the DNA TGTGCCAGCAGCCAAAGGGACTATGGCTACACCTTC. As protein: CASSQRDYGYTF.

V and J are TRBV30 and TRBJ2-3; D gene unclear. The CDR3 contains 12 residues. In germline, CDR1 is GTSNPN, CDR2 SVGIG (reference sequence). The germline V and J ends were trimmed by 2 bases and 6 bases, with 9 bases remaining between them. The CDR3 here is CAWSQGLDTQYF. The DNA of the CDR3 is TGTGCCTGGAGTCAAGGCTTGGATACGCAGTATTTT.

V is TRBV18 and J is TRBJ2-6; D gene uncertain. This CDR3 contains 16 residues. V was trimmed by 2 bases and J by 0 bases, leaving 8 bases between them. Germline V gene data show CDR1 as KGHSH and CDR2 as LQKENI. The CDR3 coding sequence is TGTGCCAGCTCACCAAGCCCGCGCTCTGGGGCCAACGTCCTGACTTTC. Protein product: CASSPSPRSGANVLTF.

The chain recombines TRBV10-2 with TRBJ2-2, with a possible D match to TRBD1 (5 bases). V was cut by 7 bases and J by 4 bases, with 13 bases left in between. Germline assignment: CDR1 WSHSY and CDR2 SAAADI. CDR3 length: 14 amino acids. CDR3 bases: TGCGCCAGCACCGGCAGGGCCTCCACCGGGGAGCTGTTTTTT. Its protein product is CASTGRASTGELFF.

The chain recombines TRBV6-5 with TRBJ2-7; TRBD1 matches at 9 bases. V was pared by 5 bases and J by 4 bases, with 9 bases of the junction left unmatched. The CDR3 covers 15 residues. Germline CDR1 reads MNHEY; CDR2 reads SVGAGI. The CDR3 loop is CASSRPGQGKYEQYF. For the CDR3, the DNA is TGTGCCAGCAGTCGGCCCGGACAGGGGAAGTACGAGCAGTACTTC.

This chain uses TRBV5-4 with TRBJ1-6; D gene ambiguous. Trimming took 0 bases from V and 5 from J, leaving 6 bases between them. CDR3 length: 14 amino acids. Per the germline V gene, CDR1 is SGHNT and CDR2 is YYREEE (reference sequence). The CDR3 protein is CASSLDKDNSPLHF. The DNA of the CDR3 is TGTGCCAGCAGCTTGGACAAGGATAATTCACCCCTCCACTTT.

This clone came up once. The chain couples TRBV21-1 to TRBJ1-5. TRBV21-1 is labeled a pseudogene. The CDR3 extends over 18 amino acids. The CDR3, as DNA: TGTGCCAGCAGCAAGACGGACGGCCCGGGGTATAGCAATCAGCCCCAGCATTTT. This encodes CASSKTDGPGYSNQPQHF.

The chain joins TRBV2 to TRBJ2-2, with 8 bases aligning to TRBD2. Germline CDR1 reads SNHLY; CDR2 reads FYNNEI. V was clipped by 3 bases and J by 7 bases; unmatched bases: 7. The CDR3 extends over 15 amino acids. The DNA of the CDR3 is TGTGCCAGCAGTGATAACGGGGGGGCTAGCGGGGAGCTGTTTTTT. Translation gives CASSDNGGASGELFF. The full variable domain, in which reference TRBV2 and TRBJ2-2 provide the parts outside the CDR3, is EPEVTQTPSHQVTQMGQEVILRCVPISNHLYFYWYRQILGQKVEFLVSFYNNEISEKSEIFDDQFSVERPDGSNFTLKIRSTKLEDSAMYFCASSDNGGASGELFFGEGSRLTVL.